Sequencing of this T cell receptor (beta chain) was carried out in a study of T cell changes during pregnancy in multiple sclerosis. The CDR3 is made up of 15 amino acids. Profiling relied on immunoSEQ multiplex PCR, and the TCRdb table lists in-frame clones only, not all of them. Altogether approximately 50,000 clones are present, over 80% being singletons, with the ten largest covering under 0.7%. The chain is built from TRBV21-1 and TRBJ2-3; TRBD2, as called in the table, went unchecked against the DNA. TRBV21-1 is a pseudogene segment. The TCR comes from a female donor with multiple sclerosis, enrolled in a pregnancy study. Sample: CD4+ T cells from peripheral blood mononuclear cells, taken after pregnancy. CDR3 loop: CASSPRGEITDTQYF. CDR3 nucleotides: TGTGCCAGCAGCCCCCGGGGGGAGATCACAGATACGCAGTATTTT.